Listed below are T cell receptor beta chains from one sample, sequenced in a study of T cells expressing NK-cell markers. TCRdb derives one entry per CDR3 protein from the 5' RACE reads, leaving out DNA. This sample's clone table lists about 30,000 distinct CDR3 sequences. Sequences were obtained from blood T cells: a sorted CD56 or NKG2C T cell subset, CD4+ or CD8+ T cells, or bulk PBMC T cells (not recorded which). The receptor source for this set is a woman between 18 and 70 years old in good health. Both conserved end residues are part of each CDR3.

V gene	CDR3 length	J gene	CDR3 protein
TRBV7-6	15	TRBJ2-7	CASSPGTVVSYEQYF
TRBV4-1	16	TRBJ1-2	CASSHPGQGGDYGYTF
TRBV29-1	14	TRBJ2-3	CSVTVSGGTDTQYF
TRBV6-2/TRBV6-3	14	TRBJ1-2	CASSYSRGGDGYTF
TRBV15	14	TRBJ2-5	CATSRESAQETQYF
TRBV3-1	15	TRBJ2-1	CASSQAASKTNEQFF
TRBV28	12	TRBJ2-5	CASSPGGETQYF
TRBV20-1	14	TRBJ2-1	CSARGLAGALEQFF
TRBV7-6	15	TRBJ2-2	CASSPGTAGTGELFF
TRBV28	13	TRBJ2-7	CASSVTEQYEQYF
TRBV2	14	TRBJ1-5	CASKVEESNQPQHF
TRBV7-9	15	TRBJ2-1	CASSSTKETLNEQFF
TRBV7-6	17	TRBJ2-3	CASSLRLAGGYTDTQYF
TRBV7-9	13	TRBJ2-1	CASWIPADGEQFF
TRBV6-1	14	TRBJ2-4	CASSDTLAKNIQYF
TRBV7-9	13	TRBJ1-2	CASSLQGSYGYTF
TRBV4-2	16	TRBJ2-4	CASSQEEGSPANIQYF
TRBV27	12	TRBJ2-1	CASSSGDNEQFF
TRBV9	16	TRBJ2-1	CASSVTGGQLSNEQFF
TRBV4-1	13	TRBJ2-3	CASSQGRADTQYF
TRBV4-2	15	TRBJ2-1	CASSQWGERVNEQFF
TRBV12-3/TRBV12-4	15	TRBJ2-1	CASSFASGGANEQFF